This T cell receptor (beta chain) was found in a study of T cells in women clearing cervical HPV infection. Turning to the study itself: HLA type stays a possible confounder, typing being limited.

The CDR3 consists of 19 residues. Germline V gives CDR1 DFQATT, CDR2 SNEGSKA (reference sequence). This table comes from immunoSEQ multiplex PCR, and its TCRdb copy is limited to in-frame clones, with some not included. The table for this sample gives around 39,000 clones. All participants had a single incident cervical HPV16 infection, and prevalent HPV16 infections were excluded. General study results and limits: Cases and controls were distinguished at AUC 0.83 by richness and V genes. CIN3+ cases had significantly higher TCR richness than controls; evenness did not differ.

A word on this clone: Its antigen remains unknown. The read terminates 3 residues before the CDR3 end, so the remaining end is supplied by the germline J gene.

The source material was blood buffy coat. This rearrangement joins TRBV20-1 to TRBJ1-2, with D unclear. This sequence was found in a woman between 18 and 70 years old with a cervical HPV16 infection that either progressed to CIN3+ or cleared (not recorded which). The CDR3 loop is CSARDIPWASGNGLDTYTF. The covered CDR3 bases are TGCAGTGCTAGAGACATCCCTTGGGCTAGCGGGAATGGATTAGATACC.